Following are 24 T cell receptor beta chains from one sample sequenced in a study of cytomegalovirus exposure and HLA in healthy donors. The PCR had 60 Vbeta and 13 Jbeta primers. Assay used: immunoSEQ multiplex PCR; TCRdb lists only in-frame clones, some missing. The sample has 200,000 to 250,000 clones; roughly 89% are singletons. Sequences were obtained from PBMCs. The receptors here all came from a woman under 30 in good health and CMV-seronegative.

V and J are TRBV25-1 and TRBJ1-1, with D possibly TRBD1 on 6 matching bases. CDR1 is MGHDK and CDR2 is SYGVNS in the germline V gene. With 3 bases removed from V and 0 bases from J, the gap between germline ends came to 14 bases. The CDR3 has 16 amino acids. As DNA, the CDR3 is TGTGCCAGCAGTGACCGGCAGGGGCCCATGAACACTGAAGCTTTCTTT. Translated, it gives CASSDRQGPMNTEAFF.

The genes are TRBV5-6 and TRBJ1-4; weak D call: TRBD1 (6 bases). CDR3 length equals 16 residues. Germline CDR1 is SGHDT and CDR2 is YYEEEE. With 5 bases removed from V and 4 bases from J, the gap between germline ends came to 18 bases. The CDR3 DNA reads TGTGCCAGCAGTACAACGTACAGGGCGGTTAATGAAAAACTGTTTTTT. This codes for CASSTTYRAVNEKLFF.

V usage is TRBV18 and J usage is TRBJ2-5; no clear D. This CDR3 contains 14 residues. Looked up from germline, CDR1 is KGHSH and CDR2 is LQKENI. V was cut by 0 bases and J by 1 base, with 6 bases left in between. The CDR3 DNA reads TGTGCCAGCTCACCACCTTCGCGCCAAGAGACCCAGTACTTC. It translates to CASSPPSRQETQYF.

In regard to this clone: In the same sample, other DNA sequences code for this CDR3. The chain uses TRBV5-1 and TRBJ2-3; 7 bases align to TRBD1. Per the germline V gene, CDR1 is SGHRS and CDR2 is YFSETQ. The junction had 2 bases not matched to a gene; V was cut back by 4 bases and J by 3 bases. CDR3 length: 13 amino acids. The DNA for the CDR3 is TGCGCCAGCAGCCCAGGGGGAACAGATACGCAGTATTTT. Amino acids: CASSPGGTDTQYF.

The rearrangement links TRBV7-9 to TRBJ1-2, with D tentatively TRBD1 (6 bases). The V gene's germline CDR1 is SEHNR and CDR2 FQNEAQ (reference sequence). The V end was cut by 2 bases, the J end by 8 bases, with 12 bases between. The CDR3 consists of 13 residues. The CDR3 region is CASSLSGAEGYTF. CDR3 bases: TGTGCCAGCAGCTTATCAGGGGCAGAGGGCTACACCTTC.

The CDR3 DNA is TGCGCCAGCAGCTTCGGACTAGCGGGAGGCGATGAGCAGTTCTTC. This gives the protein CASSFGLAGGDEQFF. The rearrangement uses TRBV5-1 and TRBJ2-1, with TRBD2 matching 14 bases. The CDR3 totals 15 residues. Germline CDR1 and CDR2: SGHRS and YFSETQ. V lost 2 bases and J lost 8; bases outside the gene matches: 3.

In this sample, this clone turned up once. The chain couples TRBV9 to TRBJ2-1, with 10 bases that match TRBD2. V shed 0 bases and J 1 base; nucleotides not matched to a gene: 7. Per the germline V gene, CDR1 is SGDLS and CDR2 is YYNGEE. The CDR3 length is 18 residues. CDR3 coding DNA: TGTGCCAGCAGCGTAGATCGTGTTAGCGGGAGGTCCTACAATGAGCAGTTCTTC. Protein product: CASSVDRVSGRSYNEQFF.

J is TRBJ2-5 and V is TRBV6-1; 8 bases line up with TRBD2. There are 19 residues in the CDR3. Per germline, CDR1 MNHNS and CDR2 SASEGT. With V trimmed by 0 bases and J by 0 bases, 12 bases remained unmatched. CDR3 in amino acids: CASSEAIGGRPINQETQYF. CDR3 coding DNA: TGTGCCAGCAGTGAAGCGATTGGCGGGAGGCCCATAAACCAAGAGACCCAGTACTTC.

CDR3 loop: CASSDPGATDTQYF. CDR3 nucleotide sequence: TGCGCCAGCAGCGATCCGGGAGCTACAGATACGCAGTATTTT. The J gene is TRBJ2-3, the V gene TRBV5-1; D is perhaps TRBD2 (6 bases). The germline gives CDR1 SGHRS, CDR2 YFSETQ. CDR3 size: 14 residues. V shed 4 bases and J shed 3 bases, with 12 bases lying between them.

CDR3 region: CASSLLSGGRDYEQYF. The CDR3 DNA reads as TGTGCCAGCAGCTTGCTATCGGGGGGCAGGGACTACGAGCAGTACTTC. The chain is built from TRBV13 and TRBJ2-5; D is possibly TRBD2 (7 bases). The J call may be wrong; the DNA end is better matched by TRBJ2-7. The CDR3 is 16 amino acids. CDR1 is PRHDT, CDR2 FYEKMQ, per germline (reference sequence).

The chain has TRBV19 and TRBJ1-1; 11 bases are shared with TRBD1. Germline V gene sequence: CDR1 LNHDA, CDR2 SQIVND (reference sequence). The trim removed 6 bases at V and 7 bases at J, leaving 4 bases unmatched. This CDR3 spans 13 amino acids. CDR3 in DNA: TGTGCCAGTAGCCCCGGGACAGGGGGTGAAGCTTTCTTT. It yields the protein CASSPGTGGEAFF.

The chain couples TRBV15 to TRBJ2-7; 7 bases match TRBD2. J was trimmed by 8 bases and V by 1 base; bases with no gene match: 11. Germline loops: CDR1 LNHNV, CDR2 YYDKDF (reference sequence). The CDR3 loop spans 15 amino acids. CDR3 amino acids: CATSRVGGSPPQQYF. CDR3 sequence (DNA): TGTGCCACCAGCAGAGTGGGCGGGAGTCCTCCCCAGCAGTACTTC.

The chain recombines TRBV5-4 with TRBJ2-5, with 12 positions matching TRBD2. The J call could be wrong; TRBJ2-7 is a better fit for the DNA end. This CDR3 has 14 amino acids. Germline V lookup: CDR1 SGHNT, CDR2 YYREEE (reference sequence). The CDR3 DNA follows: TGTGCCAGCAGCTTTCTAGCGGGGGGGCGCGAGCAGTACTTC. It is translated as CASSFLAGGREQYF.

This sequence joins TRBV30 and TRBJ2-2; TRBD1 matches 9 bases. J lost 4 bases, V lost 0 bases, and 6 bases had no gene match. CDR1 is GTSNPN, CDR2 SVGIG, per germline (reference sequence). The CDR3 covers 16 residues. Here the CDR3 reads CAWSVRKTGGTGELFF. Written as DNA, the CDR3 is TGTGCCTGGAGTGTACGAAAGACAGGGGGCACCGGGGAGCTGTTTTTT.

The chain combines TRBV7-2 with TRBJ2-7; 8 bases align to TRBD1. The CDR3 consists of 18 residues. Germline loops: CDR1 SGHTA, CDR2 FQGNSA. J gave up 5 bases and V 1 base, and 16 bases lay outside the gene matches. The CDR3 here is CASSLVGTSTGDGNEQYF. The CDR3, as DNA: TGTGCCAGCAGCTTAGTAGGGACCTCGACAGGGGACGGCAACGAGCAGTACTTC.

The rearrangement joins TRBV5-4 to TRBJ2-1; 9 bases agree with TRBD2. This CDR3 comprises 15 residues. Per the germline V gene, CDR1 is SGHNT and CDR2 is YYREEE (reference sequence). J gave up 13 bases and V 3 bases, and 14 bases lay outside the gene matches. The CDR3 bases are TGTGCCAGCAGCTCTTTAGCGGGAGCCGGGGCGTCTCAGTTCTTC. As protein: CASSSLAGAGASQFF.

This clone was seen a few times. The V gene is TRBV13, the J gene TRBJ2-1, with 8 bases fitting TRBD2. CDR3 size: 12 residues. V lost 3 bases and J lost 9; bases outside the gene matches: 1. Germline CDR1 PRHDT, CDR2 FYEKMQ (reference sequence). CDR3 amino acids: CASSLGLGEQFF. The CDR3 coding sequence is TGTGCCAGCAGCTTGGGACTAGGTGAGCAGTTCTTC.

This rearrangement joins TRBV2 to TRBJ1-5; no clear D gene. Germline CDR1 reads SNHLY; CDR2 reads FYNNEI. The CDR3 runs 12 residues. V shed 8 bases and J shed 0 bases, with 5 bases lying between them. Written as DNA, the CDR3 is TGTGCCAGCGCAGATAGCAATCAGCCCCAGCATTTT. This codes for CASADSNQPQHF.

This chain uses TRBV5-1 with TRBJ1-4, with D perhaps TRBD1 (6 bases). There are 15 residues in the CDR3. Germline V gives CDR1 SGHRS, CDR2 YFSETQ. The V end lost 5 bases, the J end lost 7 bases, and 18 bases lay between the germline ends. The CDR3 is CASRSGVAGGEKLFF. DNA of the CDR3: TGCGCCAGCAGATCAGGGGTGGCAGGTGGTGAAAAACTGTTTTTT.

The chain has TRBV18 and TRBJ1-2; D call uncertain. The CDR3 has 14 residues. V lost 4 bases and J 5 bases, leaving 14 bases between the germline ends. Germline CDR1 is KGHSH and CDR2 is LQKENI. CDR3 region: CASSRKEISYGYTF. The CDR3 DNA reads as TGTGCCAGCTCACGGAAGGAGATATCGTATGGCTACACCTTC. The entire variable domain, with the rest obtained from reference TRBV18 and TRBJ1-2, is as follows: NAGVMQNPRHLVRRRGQEARLRCSPMKGHSHVYWYRQLPEEGLKFMVYLQKENIIDESGMPKERFSAEFPKEGPSILRIQQVVRGDSAAYFCASSRKEISYGYTFGSGTRLTVV.

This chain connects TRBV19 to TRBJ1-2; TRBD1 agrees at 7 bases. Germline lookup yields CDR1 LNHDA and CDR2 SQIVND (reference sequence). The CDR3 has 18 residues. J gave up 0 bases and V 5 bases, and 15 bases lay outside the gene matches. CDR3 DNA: TGTGCCAGTAGTGAGGGGGCCGGGAAGACGGTAACTAACTATGGCTACACCTTC. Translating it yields CASSEGAGKTVTNYGYTF.

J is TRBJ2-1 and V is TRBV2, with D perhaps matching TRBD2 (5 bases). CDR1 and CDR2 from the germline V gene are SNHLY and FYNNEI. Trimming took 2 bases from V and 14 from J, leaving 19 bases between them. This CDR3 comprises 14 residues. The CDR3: CASSETRVPNGEFF. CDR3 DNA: TGTGCCAGCAGTGAAACGAGGGTCCCCAATGGAGAGTTCTTC.

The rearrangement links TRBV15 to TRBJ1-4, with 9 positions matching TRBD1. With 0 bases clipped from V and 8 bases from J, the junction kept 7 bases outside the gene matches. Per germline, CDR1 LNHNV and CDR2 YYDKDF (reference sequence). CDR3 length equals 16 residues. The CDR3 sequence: CATSRDPQGAGEKLFF. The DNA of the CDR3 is TGTGCCACCAGCAGAGATCCACAGGGGGCAGGAGAAAAACTGTTTTTT.

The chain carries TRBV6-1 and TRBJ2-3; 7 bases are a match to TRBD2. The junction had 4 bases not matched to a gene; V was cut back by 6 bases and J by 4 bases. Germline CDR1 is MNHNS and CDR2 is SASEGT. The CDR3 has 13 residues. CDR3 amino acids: CASRASGADTQYF. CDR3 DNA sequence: TGTGCCAGCAGAGCTAGCGGCGCAGATACGCAGTATTTT.